This TCR beta chain was captured by sequencing in a study of blood T cell repertoires in COVID-19 (TCRdb year 2020). For context, the study as a whole: Samples covering the acute and convalescent phases of COVID-19 were provided by collaborators in the United States, Italy and Spain. A de-identified subject ID, COVID-19 status, age in years and sex were almost always included in the sample metadata. The samples were drawn from two sources: the first 160 participants of the ongoing ImmuneRACE study, and some 1,300 subjects contributed by 6 global collaborators. HLA class I and class II types, where available, came from metadata supplied by the sample provider rather than from assay-based typing. The repertoires were released in a freely available public database intended as a resource for research on the immune response to SARS-CoV-2. The dataset comprised deeply sampled blood TCRbeta repertoires from subjects exposed to, actively infected with, or recovered from COVID-19. The material from the prospective study consisted of cDNA or gDNA derived from T cells, B-cell-depleted T cells, or PBMCs. The study at large found these results: The quantity of clinical and demographic metadata differed by source and by participant and was supplied without curation.

Whole blood was collected in K2EDTA tubes by collaborating institutions according to the institutions' own protocols. For TCRbeta analysis, collaborators shipped samples in one of three forms: frozen whole blood, isolated PBMCs, or DNA extracted from either of those sample types. To note about this clone: The target of this receptor is not known. Base-call qualities are not available, and no considerably larger clone is one nucleotide away.

From its cysteine to its phenylalanine, the CDR3 spans 17 amino acids. The retained sequence is limited to the CDR3, 51 bases, with the frame set at the first base. The germline V gene sets CDR1 to SGHAT and CDR2 to FQNNGV. Germline trimming amounts to 5 bases on V and 2 bases on J, with 13 as the count of junction bases outside the gene matches. TCRbeta CDR3 regions were amplified from genomic DNA by means of the immunoSEQ Assay, a bias-controlled multiplex PCR. The published analysis was carried out like this. The number of nucleated cells in each sample was estimated from the amplification of reference gene primers within the assay. To quantify the absolute abundance of each unique TCRbeta CDR3 rearrangement, sequence reads were collapsed and filtered. For each sample, productive Simpson clonality was calculated as the square root of Simpson's diversity index over productive rearrangements. TCRdb obtained this table from immuneACCESS and retained in-frame rearrangements with V and J assigned. These tables miss some clones; where compared with another copy, unresolved V genes account for less than half of the shortfall, and the remainder is unexplained. V, J and clone size reflect that table, while D and trimming were determined from the DNA. The sample has around 78,000 clones on record, 80% to 90% of them singletons. Jointly, the top ten make up roughly 5.9% of the sample.

The sample taken for sequencing was peripheral blood. Recombination connected TRBV11-2 to TRBJ2-3; TRBD2 lines up with 7 middle nucleotides. The sequence came from a man aged 50-60 years with active COVID-19. CDR3 reads: CASSIYPGLGHTDTQYF. The nucleotide sequence is TGTGCCAGCAGCATTTACCCTGGACTAGGGCACACAGATACGCAGTATTTT. Reference TRBV11-2 and TRBJ2-3 proteins supply the regions before and after the CDR3; the full variable domain is: EAGVAQSPRYKIIEKRQSVAFWCNPISGHATLYWYQQILGQGPKLLIQFQNNGVVDDSQLPKDRFSAERLKGVDSTLKIQPAKLEDSAVYLCASSIYPGLGHTDTQYFGPGTRLTVL.